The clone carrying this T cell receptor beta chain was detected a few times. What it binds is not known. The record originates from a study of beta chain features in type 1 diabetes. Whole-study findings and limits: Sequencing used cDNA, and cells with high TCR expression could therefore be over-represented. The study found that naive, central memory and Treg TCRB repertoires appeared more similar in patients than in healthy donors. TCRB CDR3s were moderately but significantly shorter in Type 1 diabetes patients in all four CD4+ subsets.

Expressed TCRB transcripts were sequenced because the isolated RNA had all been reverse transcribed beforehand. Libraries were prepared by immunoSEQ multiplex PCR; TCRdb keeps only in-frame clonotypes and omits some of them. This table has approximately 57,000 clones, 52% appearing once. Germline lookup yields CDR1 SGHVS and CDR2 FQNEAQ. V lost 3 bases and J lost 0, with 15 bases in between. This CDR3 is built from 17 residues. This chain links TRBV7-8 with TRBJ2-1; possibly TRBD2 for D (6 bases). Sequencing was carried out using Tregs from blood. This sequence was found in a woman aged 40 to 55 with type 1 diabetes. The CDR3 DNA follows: TGTGCCAGCAGCTTGAAATGGGACTCCAGCTCCTACAATGAGCAGTTCTTC. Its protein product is CASSLKWDSSSYNEQFF.